The 31 T cell receptor beta chains below all came from one sample that was sequenced in a study of cytomegalovirus exposure and HLA in healthy donors. The PCR employed 60 Vbeta primers together with 13 Jbeta primers. TCRdb's table, derived via immunoSEQ multiplex PCR, lists solely in-frame clones and lacks some. The sample yields roughly 160,000 clones, over 80% seen once. Sequenced material: PBMCs. The receptors come from a boy aged 2 to 10 in good health and CMV-seronegative.

The J gene is TRBJ2-5, the V gene TRBV5-1; D perhaps matches TRBD2 (5 bases). The germline V gene encodes CDR1 SGHRS and CDR2 YFSETQ. The germline V and J ends were trimmed by 0 bases and 1 base, with 10 bases remaining between them. This CDR3 contains 15 residues. The chain's CDR3 is CASSLGATSQETQYF. In DNA, the CDR3 is TGCGCCAGCAGCTTGGGGGCAACTAGCCAAGAGACCCAGTACTTC.

The chain employs TRBV9 and TRBJ1-2; 8 bases map to TRBD1. V was pared by 2 bases and J by 4 bases, with 7 bases of the junction left unmatched. There are 15 residues in the CDR3. In germline, CDR1 is SGDLS, CDR2 YYNGEE. CDR3 amino acids: CASSVRTGTGYGYTF. The CDR3 DNA sequence: TGTGCCAGCAGCGTTAGGACAGGGACGGGCTATGGCTACACCTTC.

The rearrangement joins TRBV12-5 to TRBJ2-1; 9 nucleotides align to TRBD2. CDR3 length: 17 amino acids. Germline values: CDR1 LGHNT, CDR2 FRNRAP. J was trimmed by 8 bases and V by 3 bases; bases with no gene match: 14. The CDR3 loop reads CASGFGLAGTGEYEQFF. The CDR3 bases are TGTGCTAGTGGTTTTGGGCTAGCGGGAACTGGGGAGTATGAGCAGTTCTTC. The entire variable domain, with the rest obtained from reference TRBV12-5 and TRBJ2-1, is as follows: DARVTQTPRHKVTEMGQEVTMRCQPILGHNTVFWYRQTMMQGLELLAYFRNRAPLDDSGMPKDRFSAEMPDATLATLKIQPSEPRDSAVYFCASGFGLAGTGEYEQFFGPGTRLTVL.

The rearrangement links TRBV4-3 to TRBJ2-3, with 16 bases matching TRBD2. The CDR3 totals 19 residues. Germline V CDR1 and CDR2: LGHNA, YSLEER. V shed 2 bases and J 2 bases; nucleotides not matched to a gene: 7. The chain's CDR3 is CASSQHGTSGGVTTDTQYF. In DNA, the CDR3 is TGCGCCAGCAGCCAACATGGGACTAGCGGGGGGGTCACCACAGATACGCAGTATTTT.

The V gene is TRBV5-4, the J gene TRBJ2-3; 12 bases fit TRBD2. V lost 4 bases to trimming and J lost 5 bases; unmatched junction nucleotides: 17. From germline, CDR1 is SGHNT and CDR2 YYREEE (reference sequence). The CDR3 totals 19 residues. The CDR3 DNA follows: TGTGCCAGCAGCCGTAAACTAGCGGGGGGCCCCTTGGGGAGAGATACGCAGTATTTT. Its protein product is CASSRKLAGGPLGRDTQYF.

The gene calls are TRBV11-2 and TRBJ2-2; possible D gene TRBD2, 5 bases. Looked up from germline, CDR1 is SGHAT and CDR2 is FQNNGV. V was trimmed by 3 bases and J by 4 bases, leaving 9 bases between them. This CDR3 has 14 residues. CDR3 protein: CASSFLRGTGELFF. CDR3 in DNA: TGTGCCAGCAGCTTCTTACGGGGCACCGGGGAGCTGTTTTTT.

The chain links TRBV6-1 to TRBJ2-3; 11 bases align to TRBD2. The ends lost 2 bases at V and 4 bases at J; junction bases unmatched: 5. The CDR3 is 16 residues long. In germline, CDR1 is MNHNS, CDR2 SASEGT. As DNA, the CDR3 is TGTGCCAGCAGTGAATTAGCGGGGGGGGGATCAGATACGCAGTATTTT. Protein sequence: CASSELAGGGSDTQYF.

This chain uses TRBV13 with TRBJ2-1; TRBD2 agrees at 8 bases. The V gene end was trimmed by 5 bases and the J gene end by 9 bases; junction bases not matched to a gene: 12. Germline V gene data show CDR1 as PRHDT and CDR2 as FYEKMQ (reference sequence). CDR3 length equals 15 residues. CDR3 amino acids: CASSPGTRSKSEQFF. The CDR3 region has the DNA TGTGCCAGCAGCCCCGGGACTAGAAGTAAGAGTGAGCAGTTCTTC.

This clone was observed a single time. The chain links TRBV13 to TRBJ2-5, with 8 bases lining up with TRBD1. The CDR3 has 15 residues. Germline V gene lookup returns CDR1 PRHDT and CDR2 FYEKMQ (reference sequence). The V segment lost 1 base and the J segment 4 bases; nucleotides outside the gene matches: 5. The CDR3 bases are TGTGCCAGCAGCTTAGAGGGCAGGGGGCCAGAGACCCAGTACTTC. Translating it yields CASSLEGRGPETQYF.

The chain has TRBV5-1 and TRBJ2-1; perhaps TRBD1 as D (6 bases). Trimming cost V 4 bases and J 3 bases, with 11 bases left between them. The germline CDR1 and CDR2 sequences are SGHRS and YFSETQ. This CDR3 contains 14 residues. Here the CDR3 DNA reads TGCGCCAGCAGCCTCGGGGACAACTACAATGAGCAGTTCTTC. Amino acid sequence: CASSLGDNYNEQFF.

The V gene is TRBV28, the J gene TRBJ2-1, with 13 bases aligning to TRBD2. Per germline, CDR1 MDHEN and CDR2 SYDVKM. The CDR3 loop spans 15 amino acids. Trimming removed 6 bases from V and 9 bases from J; junction bases left unmatched: 8. The CDR3 sequence is CASRPTSGRALEQFF. The CDR3, as DNA: TGTGCCAGCAGGCCCACTAGCGGGAGGGCCCTTGAGCAGTTCTTC.

This clone was observed a single time. The chain combines TRBV4-3 with TRBJ2-7; 11 nucleotides match TRBD2. J gave up 2 bases and V 0 bases, and 6 bases lay outside the gene matches. The germline V gene encodes CDR1 LGHNA and CDR2 YSLEER. The CDR3 extends over 17 amino acids. The CDR3 region has the DNA TGCGCCAGCAGCCAAGAGAGGGAACTAGCGGGAGCCTACGAGCAGTACTTC. Protein: CASSQERELAGAYEQYF.

This clone was detected only once. The chain recombines TRBV4-2 with TRBJ2-7; 7 nucleotides agree with TRBD1. The CDR3 totals 15 residues. The V gene's germline CDR1 is LGHNA and CDR2 YNFKEQ. V lost 0 bases and J lost 2; bases outside the gene matches: 4. CDR3 bases: TGTGCCAGCAGCCAAGAGGCAGGGGGTGCCTACGAGCAGTACTTC. Protein: CASSQEAGGAYEQYF.

This clone has just a few counts. The chain employs TRBV7-3 and TRBJ2-1; a possible D gene is TRBD2 (6 bases). Germline V gene lookup returns CDR1 SGHTA and CDR2 FQGTGA. Deletions cut 5 bases from V and 0 bases from J, with 14 bases between. The length of the CDR3 is 16 residues. The CDR3 coding sequence is TGTGCCAGCAGCCCTGGGAGGAGGGGCTCCTACAATGAGCAGTTCTTC. Translating gives CASSPGRRGSYNEQFF.

The gene calls are TRBV6-6 and TRBJ1-2; 7 nucleotides align to TRBD1. Per germline, CDR1 MNHNY and CDR2 SVGAGI (reference sequence). This CDR3 region has 14 residues. Trimming at V came to 0 bases and at J to 6 bases, leaving 4 bases not matched to a gene. DNA of the CDR3: TGTGCCAGCAGTTACTCGATCCAGGGGGATGGCTACACCTTC. It specifies CASSYSIQGDGYTF.

V and J are TRBV2 and TRBJ2-1; 12 bases line up with TRBD1. Germline CDR1 reads SNHLY; CDR2 reads FYNNEI. This CDR3 spans 16 amino acids. V lost 1 base, J lost 8 bases, and 6 bases stayed unmatched. The CDR3 protein is CASSEGDRGLFDEQFF. Written as DNA, the CDR3 is TGTGCCAGCAGTGAAGGGGACAGGGGGCTTTTTGATGAGCAGTTCTTC.

The chain uses TRBV7-8 and TRBJ1-2, with TRBD1 matching over 7 bases. This CDR3 comprises 13 residues. The germline CDR1 and CDR2 sequences are SGHVS and FQNEAQ. J was trimmed by 5 bases and V by 5 bases; bases with no gene match: 5. The CDR3 DNA sequence: TGTGCCAGCAGCACCGGGACAGAGTATGGCTACACCTTC. It yields the protein CASSTGTEYGYTF. The full variable domain, rest sourced from reference TRBV7-8 and TRBJ1-2, is GAGVSQSPRYKVAKRGQDVALRCDPISGHVSLFWYQQALGQGPEFLTYFQNEAQLDKSGLPSDRFFAERPEGSVSTLKIQRTQQEDSAVYLCASSTGTEYGYTFGSGTRLTVV.

This chain joins TRBV13 and TRBJ1-2; TRBD1 might be the D (6 bases). CDR3 length: 15 residues. V was shortened by 5 bases and J by 5 bases, with 18 bases between the two germline ends. The germline V gene has CDR1 PRHDT and CDR2 FYEKMQ (reference sequence). The CDR3 loop reads CASSPPKGQGYGYTF. CDR3 sequence (DNA): TGTGCCAGCAGCCCGCCCAAGGGCCAGGGGTATGGCTACACCTTC.

The table lists this clone with a few counts. Written as DNA, the CDR3 is TGTGCCTGGAGTGAGAGGGTGAGGAACACTGAAGCTTTCTTT. Encoded protein: CAWSERVRNTEAFF. The V call is TRBV30, the J call TRBJ1-1; D remains unclear. Germline V gene lookup returns CDR1 GTSNPN and CDR2 SVGIG (reference sequence). This CDR3 has 14 residues. Trimming removed 1 base from V and 1 base from J, with 10 bases in between.

Written as DNA, the CDR3 is TGTGCCAGCAGCACCGGACTAGCGGCCTACGAGCAGTACTTC. Amino acids: CASSTGLAAYEQYF. The gene calls are TRBV9 and TRBJ2-7; 10 nucleotides match TRBD2. From germline, CDR1 is SGDLS and CDR2 YYNGEE. V dropped 4 bases and J dropped 2; count of bases not matched to a gene: 3. The CDR3 runs to 14 residues.

The chain's CDR3 is CASNDGTGGWNEQFF. DNA for the CDR3: TGTGCCAGCAACGACGGGACAGGGGGCTGGAATGAGCAGTTCTTC. The chain employs TRBV6-5 and TRBJ2-1, with TRBD1 matching over 12 bases. Looked up from germline, CDR1 is MNHEY and CDR2 is SVGAGI. The CDR3 runs 15 residues. V was clipped by 7 bases and J by 7 bases; unmatched bases: 8.

In the case of this clone: The junction departs from germline at one end; a sequencing error may be responsible. Other DNA sequences in this sample translate to the same CDR3. The chain couples TRBV11-3 to TRBJ1-1, with 7 bases that match TRBD1. The germline CDR1 and CDR2 sequences are SGHNT and YENEEA. The CDR3 contains 14 residues. The CDR3 protein is CASSHGQEGTEAFF. The CDR3 DNA sequence: TGTGCCAGCAGCCACGGACAGGAGGGAACTGAAGCTTTTTTT.

CDR3 protein: CASSVAPSQSYNEQFF. The CDR3 DNA follows: TGTGCCAGCAGCGTAGCCCCCAGTCAGTCCTACAATGAGCAGTTCTTC. V is TRBV9 and J is TRBJ2-1, with D unresolved. From germline, CDR1 is SGDLS and CDR2 YYNGEE. V dropped 0 bases and J dropped 1 base, with 11 bases sitting between them. The CDR3 has 16 amino acids.

Worth noting for this clone: At one of its ends the junction is not consistent with the germline gene, which may arise from a read error. The rearrangement uses TRBV7-9 and TRBJ1-1; D not certain. CDR1 SEHNR and CDR2 FQNEAQ come from the germline V gene (reference sequence). The CDR3 runs 11 residues. CDR3 coding DNA: TGTTCCAGCAGCTTACTGAGTGTAGCTTTCTTT. It codes for CSSSLLSVAFF.

This chain joins TRBV9 and TRBJ2-3; TRBD2 aligns across 8 bases. The CDR3 runs 16 residues. Germline CDR1 SGDLS, CDR2 YYNGEE. V trimming: 0 bases; J trimming: 3 bases; junction bases outside the gene matches: 6. The CDR3 spells CASSVEGLDVTDTQYF. The CDR3 bases are TGTGCCAGCAGCGTAGAGGGACTAGATGTTACAGATACGCAGTATTTT.

The chain joins TRBV6-1 to TRBJ2-7, with D possibly being TRBD2 (7 bases). This CDR3 spans 14 amino acids. Trimming shortened V by 8 bases and J by 2 bases, and 16 bases separated the two germline ends. CDR1 is MNHNS and CDR2 is SASEGT in the germline V gene. The CDR3 DNA reads TGTGCCAGCGGCTACAGGGAGGGCCCCTACGAGCAGTACTTC. This sequence encodes CASGYREGPYEQYF.

V and J are TRBV21-1 and TRBJ1-5; the table's TRBD1 call for D was not verified on the DNA. TRBV21-1 is a listed pseudogene. The CDR3 runs 17 residues. This chain's CDR3 is CASSKLSQTASNQPQHF. CDR3 sequence (DNA): TGTGCCAGCAGCAAACTTTCCCAGACAGCCAGCAATCAGCCCCAGCATTTT.

V gene TRBV4-1 combines with J gene TRBJ1-3; 7 bases agree with TRBD1. This CDR3 has 17 amino acids. Germline CDR1 MGHRA, CDR2 YSYEKL. Losses at the gene ends were 0 bases for V and 4 bases for J; bases not matched to a gene: 9. CDR3 protein: CASSQDGTAYSGNTIYF. The DNA of the CDR3 is TGCGCCAGCAGCCAAGACGGGACAGCCTATTCGGGAAACACCATATATTTT.

V gene TRBV7-6 combines with J gene TRBJ1-4; D is uncertain. Trimming shortened V by 3 bases and J by 4 bases, and 9 bases separated the two germline ends. The CDR3 runs to 14 residues. CDR1 and CDR2 (germline): SGHVS, FNYEAQ. CDR3 protein: CASSFEAFNEKLFF. In DNA form, the CDR3 reads TGTGCCAGCAGCTTTGAGGCCTTTAATGAAAAACTGTTTTTT.

The V call is TRBV5-1, the J call TRBJ2-7, with 7 positions matching TRBD1. V trimming: 0 bases; J trimming: 2 bases; junction bases outside the gene matches: 5. The CDR3 extends over 15 amino acids. The germline V gene encodes CDR1 SGHRS and CDR2 YFSETQ. The CDR3 DNA is TGCGCCAGCAGCTTGGCCCCCGGACAGGCCTACGAGCAGTACTTC. As protein: CASSLAPGQAYEQYF. The full variable domain, in which reference TRBV5-1 and TRBJ2-7 provide the parts outside the CDR3, is KAGVTQTPRYLIKTRGQQVTLSCSPISGHRSVSWYQQTPGQGLQFLFEYFSETQRNKGNFPGRFSGRQFSNSRSEMNVSTLELGDSALYLCASSLAPGQAYEQYFGPGTRLTVT.

The V and J genes are TRBV27 and TRBJ1-1, with unresolved D. V was trimmed by 6 bases and J by 7 bases, leaving 24 bases between them. The germline V gene encodes CDR1 MNHEY and CDR2 SMNVEV (reference sequence). This CDR3 comprises 16 residues. The CDR3 coding sequence is TGTGCCAGCAGCTTCATCCCTCCGTTAGCGAGGGTTGAAGCTTTCTTT. This encodes CASSFIPPLARVEAFF.